The present T cell receptor (beta chain) was sequenced within a study of blood T cell repertoires in COVID-19. Study summary: There were acute and convalescent COVID-19 samples, and they came from the United States, Italy and Spain.

Authors' analysis steps: By means of reference gene primer amplification, nucleated cell counts were estimated. The repertoire was sequenced with immunoSEQ multiplex PCR; TCRdb's copy has only in-frame clones and lacks some. Clone size and V and J calls were adopted from that table, with D and trimming inferred from the DNA. The profile covers 150,000 to 200,000 clones, with around 82% appearing a single time and under 6.5% taken by the ten largest. Individuals drawn from under 30 US areas were about 18 to 90 years old. Clinical history as reported by participants underpinned cohort assignment. The germline V gene encodes CDR1 SGDLS and CDR2 YYNGEE. V was shortened by 0 bases and J by 0 bases, with 18 bases between the two germline ends. The CDR3 loop spans 18 amino acids.

This receptor was identified in a woman in her sixties or seventies with acute COVID-19. The genes are TRBV9 and TRBJ1-1; tentative D call: TRBD1 (6 bases). Material for sequencing was PBMCs or T cells enriched from blood (not recorded which). CDR3 DNA sequence: TGTGCCAGCAGCGTAGGAAGTAGGGGCCAGGGGTTGAACACTGAAGCTTTCTTT. Translation: CASSVGSRGQGLNTEAFF.